One sample yielded the 22 T cell receptor beta chains listed below, sequenced in a study of blood T cell repertoires in COVID-19. Clones were sequenced by immunoSEQ multiplex PCR, and TCRdb holds only the in-frame ones, with some missing. This repertoire shows fewer than 200,000 clones, about four fifths found once; its top ten account for approximately 12%. Source material: peripheral blood. All receptors derive from an elderly woman with COVID-19, enrolled during active disease.

This rearrangement joins TRBV3-1 (or the pseudogene TRBV3-2) to TRBJ2-7; TRBD2 is a possible D gene (7 bases). Germline V gene data show CDR1 as LGHDT and CDR2 as YNNKEL (reference sequence). The CDR3 is made up of 12 amino acids. The V end lost 4 bases, the J end lost 11 bases, and 15 bases lay between the germline ends. The CDR3 DNA follows: TGTGCCAGCAGCCTAAGGCAGGGGACTAAGTACTTC. Translated, it gives CASSLRQGTKYF.

The gene calls are TRBV5-6 and TRBJ1-2, with TRBD1 as a possible D gene (5 bases). Germline CDR1 SGHDT, CDR2 YYEEEE. The CDR3 runs to 15 residues. Trimming pared 6 bases from V and 6 bases from J, leaving 21 bases between. CDR3 sequence: CASTPWGVIVHGYTF. The CDR3 DNA follows: TGTGCCAGCACTCCTTGGGGGGTTATTGTCCATGGCTACACCTTC.

The chain links TRBV19 to TRBJ1-2, with 8 bases lining up with TRBD1. CDR1 and CDR2 (germline): LNHDA, SQIVND (reference sequence). There are 15 residues in the CDR3. V lost 3 bases and J lost 6; bases outside the gene matches: 9. CDR3 amino acids: CASSMGTGPWNGYTF. CDR3 in DNA: TGTGCCAGTAGTATGGGGACAGGCCCGTGGAATGGCTACACCTTC.

The table lists this clone with a count of one. The gene calls are TRBV5-1 and TRBJ2-2; tentative D call: TRBD1 (6 bases). V was pared by 0 bases and J by 4 bases, with 10 bases between. CDR3 length: 15 amino acids. Germline values: CDR1 SGHRS, CDR2 YFSETQ. The CDR3 loop reads CASSLDVTGTGELFF. The DNA for the CDR3 is TGCGCCAGCAGCTTGGACGTGACAGGCACCGGGGAGCTGTTTTTT.

The chain employs TRBV4-2 and TRBJ2-2, with 10 bases aligning to TRBD1. The CDR3 totals 21 residues. V shed 2 bases, J shed 1 base, and the junction held 16 bases outside the gene matches. Germline V gene sequence: CDR1 LGHNA, CDR2 YNFKEQ. CDR3 in amino acids: CASSQPRPGQGRIKNTGELFF. In nucleotides, the CDR3 is TGTGCCAGCAGCCAACCCCGACCGGGACAGGGGCGAATAAAGAACACCGGGGAGCTGTTTTTT.

The rearrangement links TRBV16 to TRBJ2-3, with D perhaps TRBD2 (6 bases). Germline-derived CDR1 and CDR2 are KGHSY and FQNENV. Trimming removed 1 base from V and 2 bases from J, with 13 bases in between. The CDR3 is made up of 16 amino acids. The CDR3 coding sequence is TGTGCCAGCAGCCAATTGGACCAGCGGGCCACAGATACGCAGTATTTT. This sequence encodes CASSQLDQRATDTQYF.

This clone has only a few counts. This rearrangement joins TRBV28 to TRBJ1-2; possible D gene TRBD1, 5 bases. Deletions cut 0 bases from V and 3 bases from J, with 8 bases between. CDR1 and CDR2 from the germline V gene are MDHEN and SYDVKM. The length of the CDR3 is 14 residues. The CDR3 DNA follows: TGTGCCAGCAGTTTATGGGGGGGGTACTATGGCTACACCTTC. Protein product: CASSLWGGYYGYTF.

The chain is built from TRBV4-2 and TRBJ2-3; 13 bases match TRBD2. After removal of 4 bases from V and 2 bases from J, the junction contained 3 bases not matched to a gene. Per germline, CDR1 LGHNA and CDR2 YNFKEQ. The CDR3 length is 16 residues. Here the CDR3 reads CASSRLAGGLTDTQYF. The CDR3 bases are TGTGCCAGCAGCCGACTAGCGGGAGGCCTCACAGATACGCAGTATTTT.

The genes are TRBV6-5 and TRBJ1-2; 8 bases are a match to TRBD1. This CDR3 spans 14 amino acids. Germline loops: CDR1 MNHEY, CDR2 SVGAGI. J was trimmed by 1 base and V by 7 bases; bases with no gene match: 5. This CDR3 is CASTGQGNNYGYTF. As DNA, the CDR3 is TGTGCCAGCACTGGACAGGGTAATAACTATGGCTACACCTTC.

The chain has TRBV10-3 and TRBJ2-1, with 10 bases aligning to TRBD2. After removal of 6 bases from V and 6 bases from J, the junction contained 2 bases not matched to a gene. The CDR3 covers 13 residues. The V gene's germline CDR1 is ENHRY and CDR2 SYGVKD. The CDR3 DNA follows: TGTGCCATCAGAAGACTAGCGGGCAATGAGCAGTTCTTC. It is translated as CAIRRLAGNEQFF.

The V gene is TRBV29-1, the J gene TRBJ2-3; TRBD1 agrees at 8 bases. The length of the CDR3 is 15 residues. The V gene's germline CDR1 is SQVTM and CDR2 ANQGSEA. The J segment lost 2 bases and the V segment lost 6 bases, leaving 10 bases of the junction unmatched. CDR3 in DNA: TGCAGCGTCGCTACAGGGACAGGCTACACAGATACGCAGTATTTT. Encoded protein: CSVATGTGYTDTQYF.

V usage is TRBV14 and J usage is TRBJ1-2, with a tentative D call TRBD1 (6 bases). Germline V lookup: CDR1 SGHDN, CDR2 FVKESK. The CDR3 is made up of 16 amino acids. Trimming removed 3 bases from V and 5 bases from J, with 19 bases in between. The CDR3 sequence: CASSHPFVDSPYGYTF. The CDR3 bases are TGTGCCAGCAGCCACCCATTTGTGGACAGCCCGTATGGCTACACCTTC.

J is TRBJ2-7 and V is TRBV10-3, with a tentative D call TRBD1 (8 bases). Germline V gene sequence: CDR1 ENHRY, CDR2 SYGVKD. V gave up 3 bases and J gave up 7 bases, with 13 bases separating them. CDR3 size: 13 residues. CDR3 in amino acids: CAISEDRGGEQYF. The CDR3, as DNA: TGTGCCATCAGTGAAGACAGGGGAGGGGAGCAGTACTTC.

This chain uses TRBV30 with TRBJ1-6; 9 positions agree with TRBD1. Germline loops: CDR1 GTSNPN, CDR2 SVGIG (reference sequence). The CDR3 is made up of 14 amino acids. V dropped 5 bases and J dropped 6; count of bases not matched to a gene: 5. CDR3 in amino acids: CAWGQGFFNSPLHF. The CDR3 bases are TGTGCCTGGGGACAGGGGTTTTTTAATTCACCCCTCCACTTT.

The J gene is TRBJ2-7, the V gene TRBV29-1; 9 bases are a match to TRBD1. CDR3 length: 13 residues. The V and J ends lost 7 bases and 2 bases, in that order; junction bases with no gene match: 6. The V gene's germline CDR1 is SQVTM and CDR2 ANQGSEA. CDR3 in DNA: TGCAGCGCCGAGGGACAGGGACCCTACGAGCAGTACTTC. Its translation: CSAEGQGPYEQYF.

This rearrangement joins TRBV11-2 to TRBJ1-1; D might be TRBD1 (6 bases). Looked up from germline, CDR1 is SGHAT and CDR2 is FQNNGV. The length of the CDR3 is 17 residues. V lost 2 bases and J lost 1, with 17 bases in between. Here the CDR3 DNA reads TGTGCCAGCAGCTTAATTTGGGGAGGGGGGAGGAACACTGAAGCTTTCTTT. Translating gives CASSLIWGGGRNTEAFF.

This rearrangement joins TRBV29-1 to TRBJ1-3; D may be TRBD1 (6 bases). Germline lookup yields CDR1 SQVTM and CDR2 ANQGSEA. V shed 7 bases and J shed 4 bases, with 14 bases lying between them. The CDR3 is made up of 13 amino acids. CDR3 region: CSALTGPGNTIYF. CDR3 in DNA: TGCAGCGCCTTGACAGGCCCCGGAAACACCATATATTTT.

The CDR3 nucleotides read TGTGCCAGTAGTATACAACAACAGTTTTACAATGAGCAGTTCTTC. It is translated as CASSIQQQFYNEQFF. The V call is TRBV19, the J call TRBJ2-1; no firm D call. In germline, CDR1 is LNHDA, CDR2 SQIVND (reference sequence). The CDR3 consists of 15 residues. The V and J ends lost 2 bases and 4 bases respectively, with 12 bases between them.

V is TRBV5-1 and J is TRBJ2-7, with 9 bases lining up with TRBD2. The CDR3 totals 14 residues. The V and J ends lost 6 bases and 2 bases, in that order; junction bases with no gene match: 6. Germline CDR1 is SGHRS and CDR2 is YFSETQ. CDR3 DNA sequence: TGCGCCAGCAAAGTAGCGGGGGACGCCTACGAGCAGTACTTC. It yields the protein CASKVAGDAYEQYF.

The rearrangement joins TRBV12-2 to TRBJ2-3; the table's TRBD2 call for D was not verified on the DNA. TRBV12-2 is classified as a pseudogene. The CDR3 runs 15 residues. CDR3 DNA: TGTGCAAGTCGCTTTAGCGGGAGAGGAGCAGATACGCAGTATTTT. Its translation: CASRFSGRGADTQYF.

V and J are TRBV5-4 and TRBJ1-2; D possibly corresponds to TRBD1 (6 bases). Germline-derived CDR1 and CDR2 are SGHNT and YYREEE (reference sequence). Trimming took 2 bases from V and 7 from J, leaving 12 bases between them. The CDR3 has 13 amino acids. DNA of the CDR3: TGTGCCAGCAGCTTTTGGATCAGGGGTGGCTACACCTTC. This sequence encodes CASSFWIRGGYTF.

The V call is TRBV28, the J call TRBJ1-2, with D possibly matching TRBD1 (5 bases). V lost 6 bases to trimming and J lost 6 bases, with 14 bases between them. Germline CDR1 is MDHEN and CDR2 is SYDVKM. The CDR3 runs 13 residues. CDR3 residues: CASRQGGRDGYTF. The CDR3 DNA reads as TGTGCCAGCAGGCAGGGAGGCCGTGATGGCTACACCTTC.